Shown below are 25 T cell receptor beta chains from a single sample sequenced in a study of early T cells in non-severe SARS-CoV-2 infection. TCRdb reanalysed the 5' RACE reads using MiXCR and keeps one entry per CDR3 protein. The sample records around 80,000 distinct CDR3 sequences, about 13% being singletons. The sequenced material came from whole blood. The receptor set was obtained from an adult who was a healthcare worker with PCR-confirmed SARS-CoV-2 infection or an uninfected control (not recorded which).

This clonotype was seen repeatedly, ten times or more. This chain links TRBV7-6 with TRBJ2-2, with 8 bases aligning to TRBD2. With V trimmed by 1 base and J by 0 bases, 7 bases remained unmatched. The CDR3 length is 18 residues. Germline lookup yields CDR1 SGHVS and CDR2 FNYEAQ. The DNA for the CDR3 is TGTGCCAGCAGCTTAGAGTCTCGGGGGGGAGCGAACACCGGGGAGCTGTTTTTT. Protein sequence: CASSLESRGGANTGELFF.

This chain uses TRBV6-1 with TRBJ2-1, with 10 bases lining up with TRBD2. Trimming took 4 bases from V and 8 from J; bases not matched to a gene: 14. The CDR3 spans 17 residues. Germline-derived CDR1 and CDR2 are MNHNS and SASEGT. CDR3 nucleotides: TGTGCCAGCAGTGTACGAAGCGGGAGGGCCGGAAACGATGAGCAGTTCTTC. It is translated as CASSVRSGRAGNDEQFF.

This clonotype was seen many times. V is TRBV19 and J is TRBJ1-5, with 7 bases lining up with TRBD1. The CDR3 contains 14 residues. Germline-derived CDR1 and CDR2 are LNHDA and SQIVND (reference sequence). J was trimmed by 4 bases and V by 10 bases; bases with no gene match: 10. Written as DNA, the CDR3 is TGTGCCACCCAGGACAGGTTTCGAAATCAGCCCCAGCATTTT. This sequence encodes CATQDRFRNQPQHF.

This clonotype was counted many times. The gene calls are TRBV6-2 or TRBV6-3 and TRBJ2-5; 11 bases are shared with TRBD2. Germline CDR1 and CDR2: MNHEY and SVGEGT. The CDR3 sequence is 14 residues long. The J segment lost 5 bases and the V segment lost 7 bases, leaving 6 bases of the junction unmatched. CDR3 sequence (DNA): TGTGCCAGCAATCGGCTAGCGGGAGGCGAGACCCAGTACTTC. Its translation is CASNRLAGGETQYF.

This clonotype was recorded a few times. The chain carries TRBV3-1 and TRBJ2-2; tentatively, D is TRBD1 or TRBD2 (6 bases each). V was clipped by 3 bases and J by 5 bases, with 10 bases between them. There are 14 residues in the CDR3. Germline V gene sequence: CDR1 LGHDT, CDR2 YNNKEL (reference sequence). This chain's CDR3 is CASSHRGQTGELFF. Written as DNA, the CDR3 is TGTGCCAGCAGCCATCGGGGGCAAACCGGGGAGCTGTTTTTT.

This clonotype occurred a few times. The rearrangement joins TRBV27 to TRBJ2-3, with D tentatively TRBD2 (6 bases). The germline V and J ends were trimmed by 2 bases and 0 bases, with 15 bases remaining between them. Germline loops: CDR1 MNHEY, CDR2 SMNVEV (reference sequence). This CDR3 spans 17 amino acids. CDR3 in amino acids: CASSLRISGTSTDTQYF. In DNA, the CDR3 is TGTGCCAGCAGTTTAAGGATTAGCGGAACTAGCACAGATACGCAGTATTTT.

Only a few counts were recorded for this clonotype. The chain joins TRBV7-9 to TRBJ2-5; D unresolved. V lost 5 bases, J lost 3 bases, and 13 bases lay in between. Germline V gives CDR1 SEHNR, CDR2 FQNEAQ (reference sequence). This CDR3 is built from 14 residues. CDR3 in amino acids: CASSLAVAEETQYF. The CDR3 DNA reads as TGTGCCAGCAGCCTCGCGGTCGCAGAAGAGACCCAGTACTTC.

This clonotype occurred a few times. The chain couples TRBV27 to TRBJ1-2; 11 bases map to TRBD1. This CDR3 is 14 amino acids long. The V and J ends lost 5 bases and 3 bases, in that order; junction bases with no gene match: 2. Per the germline V gene, CDR1 is MNHEY and CDR2 is SMNVEV (reference sequence). The CDR3 loop reads CASSADRGHYGYTF. In nucleotides, the CDR3 is TGTGCCAGCAGTGCGGACAGGGGGCACTATGGCTACACCTTC.

This clonotype turned up a few times. This chain joins TRBV29-1 and TRBJ1-1; D is uncertain. The CDR3 loop spans 12 amino acids. V was clipped by 0 bases and J by 8 bases, with 10 bases between them. CDR1 is SQVTM and CDR2 is ANQGSEA in the germline V gene. The CDR3 sequence: CSVEDRGSEAFF. The CDR3 DNA reads as TGCAGCGTTGAAGATCGTGGGAGCGAAGCTTTCTTT.

The sample holds many counts of this clonotype. The rearrangement uses TRBV11-2 and TRBJ2-2, with 12 bases matching TRBD2. The germline gives CDR1 SGHAT, CDR2 FQNNGV. Trimming at V came to 4 bases and at J to 1 base, leaving 13 bases not matched to a gene. The CDR3 consists of 20 residues. CDR3: CASSSPPGLAGEMNTGELFF. CDR3 DNA: TGTGCCAGCAGCTCACCCCCGGGACTAGCGGGTGAGATGAACACCGGGGAGCTGTTTTTT.

The chain has TRBV10-3 and TRBJ2-3; D is unresolved. CDR3 length equals 14 residues. CDR1 ENHRY and CDR2 SYGVKD come from the germline V gene. CDR3 in amino acids: CALSPDGDTDTQYF. The CDR3 coding sequence is TGTGCGTTGTCCCCGGACGGTGACACAGATACGCAGTATTTT.

This clonotype was counted ten times or more. The rearrangement links TRBV5-4 to TRBJ2-3; 8 bases map to TRBD2. After removal of 6 bases from V and 2 bases from J, the junction contained 5 bases not matched to a gene. In germline, CDR1 is SGHNT, CDR2 YYREEE (reference sequence). The CDR3 contains 14 residues. CDR3 sequence reads: CASKFGGATDTQYF. The CDR3 region has the DNA TGTGCCAGCAAGTTCGGGGGGGCCACAGATACGCAGTATTTT. Based on the CDR3 plus reference TRBV5-4 and TRBJ2-3, the full variable domain is ETGVTQSPTHLIKTRGQQVTLRCSSQSGHNTVSWYQQALGQGPQFIFQYYREEENGRGNFPPRFSGLQFPNYSSELNVNALELDDSALYLCASKFGGATDTQYFGPGTRLTVL.

This clonotype occurred a few times. The gene calls are TRBV3-1 and TRBJ1-2; perhaps TRBD1 as D (6 bases). This CDR3 has 16 residues. Germline CDR1 is LGHDT and CDR2 is YNNKEL (reference sequence). V was clipped by 0 bases and J by 3 bases, with 14 bases between them. Here the CDR3 DNA reads TGTGCCAGCAGCCAAGATCCGACAGGATACGACTATGGCTACACCTTC. It codes for CASSQDPTGYDYGYTF.

In this sample, this clonotype turned up many times. The rearrangement joins TRBV12-3 or TRBV12-4 to TRBJ1-1, with a possible D match to TRBD1 (5 bases). The V end lost 5 bases, the J end lost 1 base, and 17 bases lay between the germline ends. CDR3 size: 16 residues. The CDR3: CASSLQSGLRNTEAFF. CDR3 nucleotides: TGTGCCAGCAGTCTCCAGTCGGGACTTCGGAACACTGAAGCTTTCTTT.

The gene calls are TRBV6-5 and TRBJ2-3, with TRBD2 matching over 10 bases. Germline CDR1 reads MNHEY; CDR2 reads SVGAGI. V shed 7 bases, J shed 5 bases, and the junction held 9 bases outside the gene matches. The CDR3 is 15 amino acids. As DNA, the CDR3 is TGTGCCAGCAAAAGCGGGGGGGCGTCACGAGATACGCAGTATTTT. It codes for CASKSGGASRDTQYF.

By proportion, this clonotype is medium-sized. The DNA of the CDR3 is TGTGCCAGCAATCTACAGGGTTCCACTGAAGCTTTCTTT. As protein: CASNLQGSTEAFF. This sequence joins TRBV6-5 and TRBJ1-1; D perhaps matches TRBD1 (6 bases). In germline, CDR1 is MNHEY, CDR2 SVGAGI. The CDR3 is 13 residues long. V lost 7 bases to trimming and J lost 4 bases, with 13 bases between them.

This clonotype was observed a handful of times. This rearrangement joins TRBV6-1 to TRBJ2-1; the match to TRBD2 covers 9 bases. CDR1 and CDR2 (germline): MNHNS, SASEGT. Losses at the gene ends were 10 bases for V and 8 bases for J; bases not matched to a gene: 15. The length of the CDR3 is 15 residues. The CDR3 reads CAIGVLAGFGDEQFF. In DNA form, the CDR3 reads TGTGCCATAGGAGTGCTAGCGGGATTTGGGGATGAGCAGTTCTTC.

This clonotype was seen many times. The chain employs TRBV18 and TRBJ1-2, with a tentative D call TRBD1 (6 bases). This CDR3 has 15 residues. Germline loops: CDR1 KGHSH, CDR2 LQKENI. V gave up 5 bases and J gave up 3 bases, with 16 bases separating them. CDR3 coding DNA: TGTGCCAGCTCAAGAACCGACAGGACTCACTATGGCTACACCTTC. Amino acids: CASSRTDRTHYGYTF.

At least ten counts were recorded for this clonotype. The chain has TRBV7-3 and TRBJ1-6; D remains unclear. The CDR3 is made up of 13 amino acids. V gave up 5 bases and J gave up 7 bases, with 9 bases separating them. The V gene's germline CDR1 is SGHTA and CDR2 FQGTGA. CDR3 nucleotides: TGTGCCAGCAGCGCAGACGAGAATTCACCCCTCCACTTT. Protein sequence: CASSADENSPLHF.

This clonotype came up a few times. The CDR3 DNA reads as TGCAGCGGGATAATAGAATCCTACGAGCAGTACTTC. Translation: CSGIIESYEQYF. The V gene is TRBV29-1, the J gene TRBJ2-7, with D unclear. From germline, CDR1 is SQVTM and CDR2 ANQGSEA. The V and J ends lost 7 bases and 1 base respectively, with 11 bases between them. The CDR3 contains 12 residues.

The rearrangement uses TRBV27 and TRBJ1-6; D is perhaps TRBD1 (6 bases). The CDR3 spans 13 residues. The germline V gene encodes CDR1 MNHEY and CDR2 SMNVEV (reference sequence). V lost 5 bases, J lost 13 bases, and 15 bases lay in between. The CDR3 DNA follows: TGTGCCAGCAGTCACGGCACAGGGAGTCCCCTCCACTTT. Translated: CASSHGTGSPLHF.

There are many counts of this clonotype. CDR3 residues: CSVEMRGPGNTIYF. CDR3 nucleotides: TGCAGCGTTGAAATGAGGGGGCCTGGAAACACCATATATTTT. V gene TRBV29-1 combines with J gene TRBJ1-3; 7 nucleotides line up with TRBD1. The junction had 3 bases not matched to a gene; V was cut back by 2 bases and J by 2 bases. Germline V lookup: CDR1 SQVTM, CDR2 ANQGSEA. The CDR3 totals 14 residues.

The chain links TRBV20-1 to TRBJ2-3, with D unclear. The germline gives CDR1 DFQATT, CDR2 SNEGSKA (reference sequence). There are 8 residues in the CDR3. CDR3 nucleotide sequence: TGCAGGGGGGATACGCAGTATTTT. Translated: CRGDTQYF.

This clonotype was seen more than once but under ten times. This sequence joins TRBV24-1 and TRBJ2-1, with 9 bases aligning to TRBD2. V lost 0 bases to trimming and J lost 3 bases; unmatched junction nucleotides: 5. This CDR3 comprises 17 residues. Germline values: CDR1 KGHDR, CDR2 SFDVKD. The CDR3 DNA reads TGTGCCACCAGTGATTTGGGGTCAGCGGGGGGCTACAATGAGCAGTTCTTC. Translation gives CATSDLGSAGGYNEQFF.

This clonotype was counted between two and nine times. The chain uses TRBV5-1 and TRBJ2-1, with TRBD2 identical over 11 bases. This CDR3 spans 17 amino acids. J lost 5 bases, V lost 4 bases, and 11 bases had no gene match. Per the germline V gene, CDR1 is SGHRS and CDR2 is YFSETQ. This CDR3 reads CASSTSSSGGRDNEQFF. The DNA of the CDR3 is TGCGCCAGCAGCACTTCTTCTAGCGGGGGGCGCGACAATGAGCAGTTCTTC.